The 3 T cell receptor beta chains in this list originate from one sample, sequenced in a study of T cells expressing NK-cell markers. TCRdb re-called the 5' RACE reads and shows each CDR3 protein once, DNA omitted. The sample data list tens of thousands of distinct CDR3 sequences. The material sequenced was blood T cells: a sorted CD56 or NKG2C T cell subset, CD4+ or CD8+ T cells, or bulk PBMC T cells (not recorded which). The source is a woman between 18 and 70 years old in good health.

CDR3 sequence reads: CASSSTSGGETDTQYF. The chain uses TRBV12-3 or TRBV12-4 and TRBJ2-3; as DNA is missing, the TRBD2 call by TCRdb cannot be tested. There are 16 residues in the CDR3.

The CDR3 protein is CASSWTGYGANVLTF. The chain employs TRBV7-9 and TRBJ2-6; TCRdb designates TRBD1, a call that cannot be tested without DNA. This CDR3 contains 15 residues. Germline lookup yields CDR1 SEHNR and CDR2 FQNEAQ (reference sequence). The full variable domain, with the rest looked up from reference TRBV7-9 and TRBJ2-6, is DTGVSQNPRHKITKRGQNVTFRCDPISEHNRLYWYRQTLGQGPEFLTYFQNEAQLEKSRLLSDRFSAERPKGSFSTLEIQRTEQGDSAMYLCASSWTGYGANVLTFGAGSRLTVL.

The chain has TRBV4-2 and TRBJ2-3. Germline CDR1 is LGHNA and CDR2 is YNFKEQ. The CDR3 is 17 residues long. The CDR3 region is CASSRRIGPDLTDTQYF.